This TCR beta chain is from a study of yellow fever vaccine responses in identical twins. Each CDR3 protein gets one entry after TCRdb re-called the RT-PCR reads with MiXCR. The table has roughly 7,200 distinct CDR3 sequences, 84% seen once; the top ten hold 3% to 4%. Germline CDR1 reads MNHEY; CDR2 reads SVGEGT. V lost 0 bases, J lost 6 bases, and 6 bases stayed unmatched. The CDR3 is made up of 16 amino acids. As concerns this clonotype: Its antigen is not known.

Study-wide points: Twins' vaccine T cell response reportedly seemed partly convergent, partly personalized.

The chain has TRBV6-2 or TRBV6-3 and TRBJ2-1; 9 nucleotides agree with TRBD2. This TCR derives from a young woman who received the yellow fever vaccine. The input for sequencing was T cells from blood (PBMCs), unsorted or a sorted subset (not recorded which), taken before or after yellow fever vaccination (not recorded which). Here the CDR3 reads CASSYSFLAGLNEQFF. The CDR3 DNA sequence: TGTGCCAGCAGTTACTCGTTCCTAGCGGGACTCAATGAGCAGTTCTTC.